One T cell receptor (beta chain) is described in this entry. What it binds is not known. Sequenced by immunoSEQ multiplex PCR; TCRdb stores in-frame clones only, minus some. In the table there are 200,000 to 250,000 clones, 80% to 90% of which are singletons. Trimming shortened V by 8 bases and J by 12 bases, and 16 bases separated the two germline ends. Germline V gene lookup returns CDR1 MNHEY and CDR2 SVGAGI. The CDR3 sequence is 12 residues long. These data are taken from a study of cytomegalovirus exposure and HLA in healthy donors. Study-wide findings and caveats: Specificity for CMV antigens was confirmed in vitro for a few of the CMV-associated chains. Per published reports, the classifier diagnosed cytomegalovirus status with high specificity and sensitivity.

This receptor was taken from a young woman in good health and CMV-seropositive. The chain uses TRBV6-5 and TRBJ1-4; D perhaps matches TRBD1 (6 bases). Sequenced input: PBMCs. This chain's CDR3 is CASGGLHGELFF. DNA of the CDR3: TGTGCCAGCGGGGGCTTACATGGGGAACTGTTTTTT.